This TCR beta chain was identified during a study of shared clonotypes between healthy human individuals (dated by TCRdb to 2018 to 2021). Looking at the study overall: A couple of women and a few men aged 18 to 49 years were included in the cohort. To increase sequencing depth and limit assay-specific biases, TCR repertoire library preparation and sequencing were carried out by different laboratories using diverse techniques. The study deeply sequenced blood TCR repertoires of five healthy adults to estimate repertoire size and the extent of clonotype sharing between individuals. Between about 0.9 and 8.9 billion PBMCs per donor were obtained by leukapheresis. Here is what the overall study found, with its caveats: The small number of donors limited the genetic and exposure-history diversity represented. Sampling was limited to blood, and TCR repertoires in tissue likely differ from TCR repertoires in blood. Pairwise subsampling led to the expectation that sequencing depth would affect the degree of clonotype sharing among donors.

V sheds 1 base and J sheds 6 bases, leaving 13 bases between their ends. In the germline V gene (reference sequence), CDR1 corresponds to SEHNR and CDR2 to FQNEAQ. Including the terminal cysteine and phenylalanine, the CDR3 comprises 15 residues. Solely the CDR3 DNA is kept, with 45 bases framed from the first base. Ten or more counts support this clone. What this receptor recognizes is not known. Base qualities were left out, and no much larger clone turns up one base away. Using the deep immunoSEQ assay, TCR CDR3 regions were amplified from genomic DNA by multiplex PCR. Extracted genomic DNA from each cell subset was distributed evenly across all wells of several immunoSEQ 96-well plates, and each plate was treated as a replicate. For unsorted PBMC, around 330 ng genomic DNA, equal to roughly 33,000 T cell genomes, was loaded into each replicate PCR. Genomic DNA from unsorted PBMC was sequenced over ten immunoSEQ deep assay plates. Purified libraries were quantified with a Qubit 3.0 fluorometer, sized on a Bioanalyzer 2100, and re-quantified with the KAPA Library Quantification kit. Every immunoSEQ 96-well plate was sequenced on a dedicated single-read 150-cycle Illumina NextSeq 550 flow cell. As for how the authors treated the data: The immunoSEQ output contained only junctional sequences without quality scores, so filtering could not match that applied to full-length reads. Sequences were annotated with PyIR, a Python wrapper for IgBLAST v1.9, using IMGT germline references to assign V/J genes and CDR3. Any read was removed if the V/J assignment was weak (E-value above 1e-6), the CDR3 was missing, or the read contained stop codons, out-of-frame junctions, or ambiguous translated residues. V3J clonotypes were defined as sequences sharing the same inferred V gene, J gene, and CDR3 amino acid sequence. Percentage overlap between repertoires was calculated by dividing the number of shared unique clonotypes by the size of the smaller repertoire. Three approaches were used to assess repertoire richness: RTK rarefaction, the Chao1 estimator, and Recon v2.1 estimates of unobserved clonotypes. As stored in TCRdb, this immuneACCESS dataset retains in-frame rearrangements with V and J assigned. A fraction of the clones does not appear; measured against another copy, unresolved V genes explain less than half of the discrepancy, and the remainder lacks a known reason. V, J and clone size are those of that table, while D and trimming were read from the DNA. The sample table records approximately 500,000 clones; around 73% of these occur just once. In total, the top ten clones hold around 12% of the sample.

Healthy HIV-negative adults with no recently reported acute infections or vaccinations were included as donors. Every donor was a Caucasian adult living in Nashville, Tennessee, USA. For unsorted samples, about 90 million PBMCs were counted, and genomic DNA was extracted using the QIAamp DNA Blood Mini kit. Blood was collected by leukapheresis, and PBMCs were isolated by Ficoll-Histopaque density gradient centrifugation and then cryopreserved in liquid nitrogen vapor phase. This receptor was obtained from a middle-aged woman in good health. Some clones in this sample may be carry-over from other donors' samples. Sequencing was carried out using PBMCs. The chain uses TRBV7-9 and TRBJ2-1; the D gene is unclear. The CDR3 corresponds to CASSLGLASSNEQFF. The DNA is TGTGCCAGCAGCTTAGGACTCGCGTCGAGCAATGAGCAGTTCTTC.